The clone carrying this T cell receptor beta chain was recorded a few times. The antigen is unknown. Using immunoSEQ multiplex PCR, the repertoire was profiled, and TCRdb retains in-frame clones only, with some absent. The data show some 2,500,000 clones, 85% to 95% seen once. The data stem from a study of shared clonotypes between healthy human individuals. For the study at large: Each donor's CD4 naive and CD4 memory cells filled three plates apiece, CD8 naive two, and CD8 memory one. Whole-study results and caveats: In general, naive subsets displayed greater estimated richness than memory subsets did.

Negatively enriched CD4+ T cells were divided by CD45RA into naive and memory. The CDR3 runs to 15 residues. The V and J ends lost 0 bases and 1 base respectively, with 7 bases between them. The sequence was collected from a man younger than 35 in good health. Some clones in this sample may be carry-over from other donors' samples. The chain employs TRBV23-1 and TRBJ1-5, with a weak D call TRBD1 (5 bases). TRBV23-1 is recorded as an ORF, its role being uncertain. The sequencing sample was made of naive CD4+ T cells from PBMCs. The sample's subset: CD45RA+ positively selected. The CDR3 sequence: CASSQSWGSNQPQHF. DNA of the CDR3: TGCGCCAGCAGTCAATCGTGGGGGAGCAATCAGCCCCAGCATTTT.